This is a list of T cell receptor beta chains from one sample in a study of shared clonotypes between healthy human individuals. TCRdb's copy holds only in-frame clones and misses some; the assay was immunoSEQ multiplex PCR. The data contain fewer than 1.4 million clones, 75% to 85% of them singletons. Sequenced material: memory CD4+ T cells from PBMCs. These receptors all come from a man between 18 and 29 years old in good health. Some clones in this sample may be carry-over from other donors' samples. Each CDR3 is given with its conserved first and last residue. The D gene is left open where the match is weak. The size field is filled for only some rows; it gives once, few, many or a size class.

v_gene	d_gene	j_gene	abundance	CDR3aa	CDR3nt
TRBV5-8	TRBD2	TRBJ2-3	few	CASSQGTSGTDTQYF	TGTGCCAGCAGCCAAGGGACTAGCGGCACAGATACGCAGTATTTT
TRBV9	TRBD2	TRBJ2-1	.	CASSTGLALSYNEQFF	TGTGCCAGCAGCACCGGACTAGCCTTATCCTACAATGAGCAGTTCTTC
TRBV6-6	.	TRBJ2-1	.	CASSFDGFNEQFF	TGTGCCAGCAGTTTCGATGGGTTCAATGAGCAGTTCTTC
TRBV6-5	.	TRBJ1-5	many	CASSLTGTLEQPQHF	TGTGCCAGCAGTCTAACCGGGACATTGGAGCAGCCCCAGCATTTT
TRBV4-2	TRBD1	TRBJ2-2	.	CASSQDFVTGGLYTGELFF	TGTGCCAGCAGCCAAGATTTCGTGACAGGGGGCTTGTACACCGGGGAGCTGTTTTTT
TRBV4-3	.	TRBJ1-4	many	CASSQGFQHSTNEKLFF	TGCGCCAGCAGCCAAGGGTTCCAGCATTCAACTAATGAAAAACTGTTTTTT
TRBV14	.	TRBJ2-1	.	CASSQRDTEYNEQFF	TGTGCCAGCAGCCAAAGGGACACCGAATACAATGAGCAGTTCTTC
TRBV2	TRBD1	TRBJ2-2	.	CASKPGQGRSNTGELFF	TGTGCCAGCAAACCGGGACAGGGAAGGTCGAACACCGGGGAGCTGTTTTTT
TRBV4-2	.	TRBJ2-5	.	CASSQFYGSGETQYF	TGTGCCAGCAGCCAATTTTACGGGAGTGGAGAGACCCAGTACTTC
TRBV5-1	TRBD2	TRBJ2-3	.	CASSSLGGYTTDTQYF	TGCGCCAGCAGCTCCCTGGGGGGGTACACCACAGATACGCAGTATTTT
TRBV30	TRBD2	TRBJ2-7	.	CAWSNPGLAGSGQYF	TGTGCCTGGAGCAATCCGGGACTAGCGGGATCGGGGCAGTACTTC
TRBV2	TRBD1	TRBJ2-1	.	CASRTGTGGPYNEQFF	TGTGCCAGCAGGACCGGGACAGGGGGTCCCTACAATGAGCAGTTCTTC
TRBV11-2	TRBD1	TRBJ2-6	.	CASGPGQGRSGANVLTF	TGTGCCAGTGGACCGGGACAGGGTCGCTCTGGGGCCAACGTCCTGACTTTC
TRBV6-1	.	TRBJ2-3	few	CASSDYGGGSTDTQYF	TGTGCCAGCAGTGATTATGGGGGCGGCAGCACAGATACGCAGTATTTT
TRBV20-1	.	TRBJ1-1	few	CSAKAGHEAFF	TGCAGTGCGAAGGCGGGTCATGAAGCTTTCTTT
TRBV5-1	TRBD2	TRBJ2-5	.	CASSSGGQETQYF	TGCGCCAGCAGCTCGGGGGGGCAAGAGACCCAGTACTTC
TRBV5-1	TRBD2	TRBJ2-5	few	CASSGRTSDQQETQYF	TGCGCCAGCAGCGGGAGGACTAGCGATCAGCAAGAGACCCAGTACTTC
TRBV7-2	.	TRBJ2-7	.	CASSLVRGRYEQYF	TGTGCCAGCAGCTTAGTTCGGGGGCGGTACGAGCAGTACTTC
TRBV5-4	TRBD2	TRBJ2-7	.	CASSLVASGSYEQYF	TGTGCCAGCAGCTTGGTGGCTAGCGGGAGCTACGAGCAGTACTTC
TRBV6-1	.	TRBJ1-2	.	CASSEIGSYGYTF	TGTGCCAGCAGTGAGATCGGCAGCTATGGCTACACCTTC
TRBV18	TRBD1	TRBJ2-3	.	CASSPRQGAADTQYF	TGTGCCAGCTCACCCCGACAGGGGGCGGCAGATACGCAGTATTTT
TRBV2	TRBD2	TRBJ2-5	few	CASSPGLVLWGETQYF	TGTGCCAGCAGTCCTGGACTAGTCTTGTGGGGTGAGACCCAGTACTTC
TRBV20-1	.	TRBJ1-1	.	CSAPFSAEAFF	TGCAGTGCCCCCTTCTCCGCTGAAGCTTTCTTT
TRBV28	.	TRBJ1-2	.	CASSYRYGYTF	TGTGCCAGCAGCTACCGTTATGGCTACACCTTC
TRBV6-5	.	TRBJ1-2	.	CASHSANYGYTF	TGTGCCAGCCACAGTGCTAACTATGGCTACACCTTC